These 25 T cell receptor beta chains were sequenced from one sample in a study of blood T cell repertoires in COVID-19. The protocol was immunoSEQ multiplex PCR, while the TCRdb copy is restricted to in-frame clones and leaves out a portion. The sample shows 200,000 or so clones, 83% of them seen only once. Sequencing was carried out using PBMCs or T cells enriched from blood (not recorded which). All receptors come from a woman aged 50 to 60 who had been exposed to COVID-19.

The chain employs TRBV7-2 and TRBJ1-1, with TRBD1 matching over 7 bases. V dropped 1 base and J dropped 6; count of bases not matched to a gene: 5. The CDR3 totals 14 residues. The V gene's germline CDR1 is SGHTA and CDR2 FQGNSA. The CDR3 DNA reads TGTGCCAGCAGCTTAGATACCGGGACAGCTGAAGCTTTCTTT. It specifies CASSLDTGTAEAFF.

The rearrangement uses TRBV7-2 and TRBJ2-7, with no clear D. The CDR3 extends over 15 amino acids. Germline loops: CDR1 SGHTA, CDR2 FQGNSA. V dropped 0 bases and J dropped 2 bases, with 11 bases sitting between them. CDR3 region: CASSLAASRTYEQYF. CDR3 bases: TGTGCCAGCAGCTTAGCGGCCTCGCGGACCTACGAGCAGTACTTC.

This clone has just one count. The genes are TRBV27 and TRBJ1-1; TRBD1 is a possible D gene (5 bases). V was cut by 3 bases and J by 5 bases, with 13 bases left in between. Germline V lookup: CDR1 MNHEY, CDR2 SMNVEV (reference sequence). The CDR3 has 14 residues. CDR3 coding DNA: TGTGCCAGCAGTTTCCGTTATGCAGGGACTGAAGCTTTCTTT. This encodes CASSFRYAGTEAFF.

This clone has only one observation. V gene TRBV5-4 combines with J gene TRBJ2-5, with 10 bases matching TRBD2. CDR1 and CDR2 from the germline V gene are SGHNT and YYREEE (reference sequence). Trimming cost V 4 bases and J 2 bases; bases outside gene matches: 8. The CDR3 totals 16 residues. The CDR3 protein is CASSPNSGGIQETQYF. As DNA, the CDR3 is TGTGCCAGCAGCCCGAATAGCGGGGGGATACAAGAGACCCAGTACTTC.

The CDR3 sequence is CATSRDLGDRGLGDYTF. The CDR3 bases are TGTGCCACCAGCAGAGATCTAGGCGACAGGGGGCTGGGGGACTACACCTTC. This chain uses TRBV15 with TRBJ1-2; 10 bases line up with TRBD1. The V and J ends lost 0 bases and 10 bases, in that order; junction bases with no gene match: 14. The germline CDR1 and CDR2 sequences are LNHNV and YYDKDF (reference sequence). The CDR3 is 17 residues long. The variable domain in full, with the rest retrieved from reference TRBV15 and TRBJ1-2, is DAMVIQNPRYQVTQFGKPVTLSCSQTLNHNVMYWYQQKSSQAPKLLFHYYDKDFNNEADTPDNFQSRRPNTSFCFLDIRSPGLGDTAMYLCATSRDLGDRGLGDYTFGSGTRLTVV.

This chain uses TRBV7-9 with TRBJ1-1; D is unresolved. CDR3 size: 15 residues. Germline CDR1 reads SEHNR; CDR2 reads FQNEAQ (reference sequence). Trimming cost V 2 bases and J 2 bases, with 12 bases left between them. The CDR3 DNA follows: TGTGCCAGCAGCTTAATCCCCCCAAAAAACACTGAAGCTTTCTTT. Translation: CASSLIPPKNTEAFF.

The chain has TRBV4-1 and TRBJ1-5; D perhaps matches TRBD1 (5 bases). CDR3 length: 14 residues. V lost 4 bases, J lost 7 bases, and 14 bases lay in between. The germline V gene has CDR1 MGHRA and CDR2 YSYEKL. DNA of the CDR3: TGCGCCAGCAGCCGCGAGGAGCAGGGACAGCCCCAGCATTTT. Protein sequence: CASSREEQGQPQHF.

The sample holds a few counts of this clone. The chain combines TRBV5-6 with TRBJ1-1; no clear D. The CDR3 loop spans 15 amino acids. Germline CDR1 reads SGHDT; CDR2 reads YYEEEE. The ends were cut back, 0 bases at V and 3 bases at J, with 12 bases in the middle. CDR3 sequence (DNA): TGTGCCAGCAGCTTGGGTCTGGGGAGATACACTGAAGCTTTCTTT. Translating it yields CASSLGLGRYTEAFF.

The CDR3 reads CASSLDQAWYGYTF. CDR3 coding DNA: TGCGCCAGCAGCTTGGACCAGGCATGGTATGGCTACACCTTC. This chain joins TRBV5-1 and TRBJ1-2; no firm D call. Germline CDR1 SGHRS, CDR2 YFSETQ. The CDR3 length is 14 residues. Deletions cut 0 bases from V and 5 bases from J, with 11 bases between.

This rearrangement joins TRBV15 to TRBJ1-1; D may be TRBD1 (5 bases). Germline loops: CDR1 LNHNV, CDR2 YYDKDF (reference sequence). V shed 3 bases and J shed 4 bases, with 12 bases lying between them. The length of the CDR3 is 14 residues. Here the CDR3 DNA reads TGTGCCACCAGCAGGGGAGGGACTGGCACTGAAGCTTTCTTT. Its protein is CATSRGGTGTEAFF.

The chain carries TRBV6-5 and TRBJ1-1; D may be TRBD1 (6 bases). CDR3 length equals 15 residues. V lost 0 bases, J lost 5 bases, and 13 bases lay in between. Germline V lookup: CDR1 MNHEY, CDR2 SVGAGI. CDR3: CASSYSPTGTTEAFF. CDR3 bases: TGTGCCAGCAGTTACTCCCCTACAGGGACGACTGAAGCTTTCTTT.

The rearrangement uses TRBV5-5 and TRBJ2-7; D is perhaps TRBD2 (5 bases). Per germline, CDR1 SGHKS and CDR2 YYEKEE (reference sequence). Trimming removed 7 bases at V and 3 bases at J, with 17 bases between. This CDR3 has 14 amino acids. For the CDR3, the DNA is TGTGCCAGCTCGATCGGAGGCTTTGTCTACGAGCAGTACTTC. It is translated as CASSIGGFVYEQYF.

The rearrangement joins TRBV6-5 to TRBJ1-1, with a possible D match to TRBD1 (5 bases). The V gene's germline CDR1 is MNHEY and CDR2 SVGAGI. The CDR3 has 11 residues. The V end was cut by 5 bases, the J end by 7 bases, with 8 bases between. The CDR3 region has the DNA TGTGCCAGCAGTAACAGGATTGAAGCTTTCTTT. Protein product: CASSNRIEAFF.

The CDR3 DNA reads as TGTGCCAGCTCACCACCCTCAGGAGGCTACACCTTC. It translates to CASSPPSGGYTF. This chain connects TRBV18 to TRBJ1-2, with D unclear. This CDR3 is 12 amino acids long. Germline V gene sequence: CDR1 KGHSH, CDR2 LQKENI. Trimming cost V 0 bases and J 8 bases, with 7 bases left between them.

The chain recombines TRBV6-1 with TRBJ1-1; TRBD1 is a possible D gene (5 bases). This CDR3 region has 14 residues. The germline V and J ends were trimmed by 1 base and 3 bases, with 9 bases remaining between them. Germline CDR1 reads MNHNS; CDR2 reads SASEGT. CDR3 DNA: TGTGCCAGCAGTGAAGGAGACAGATACACTGAAGCTTTCTTT. Protein product: CASSEGDRYTEAFF.

The V and J genes are TRBV29-1 and TRBJ1-2; D possibly corresponds to TRBD1 (6 bases). The germline V gene encodes CDR1 SQVTM and CDR2 ANQGSEA. Trimming took 2 bases from V and 6 from J, leaving 16 bases between them. This CDR3 spans 14 amino acids. The CDR3 protein is CSVESRAGDNGYTF. The CDR3 nucleotides are TGCAGCGTTGAAAGTAGGGCAGGGGATAATGGCTACACCTTC.

The chain links TRBV5-1 to TRBJ2-3; 11 nucleotides agree with TRBD1. After removal of 5 bases from V and 5 bases from J, the junction contained 13 bases not matched to a gene. The CDR3 length is 17 residues. Germline CDR1 is SGHRS and CDR2 is YFSETQ. CDR3 in amino acids: CASRVSPGGTGGDTQYF. Here the CDR3 DNA reads TGCGCCAGCAGAGTCAGTCCAGGGGGGACAGGGGGAGATACGCAGTATTTT.

As for this clone: Additional DNA sequences in this sample encode the identical CDR3. The chain uses TRBV20-1 and TRBJ2-5; D is unresolved. Trimming took 3 bases from V and 5 from J, leaving 7 bases between them. Germline V lookup: CDR1 DFQATT, CDR2 SNEGSKA (reference sequence). This CDR3 is built from 11 residues. The CDR3: CSARVVETQYF. CDR3 nucleotide sequence: TGCAGTGCTAGGGTAGTGGAGACCCAGTACTTC.

This clone came up once. DNA of the CDR3: TGTGCCAGCAGCTTTTGGACAGGGCTAACCGGGGAGCTGTTTTTT. The encoded protein is CASSFWTGLTGELFF. The V call is TRBV11-2, the J call TRBJ2-2, with 8 bases lining up with TRBD1. The germline CDR1 and CDR2 sequences are SGHAT and FQNNGV. This CDR3 contains 15 residues. J lost 5 bases, V lost 3 bases, and 5 bases had no gene match.

The chain carries TRBV19 and TRBJ1-2, with 10 bases that match TRBD1. J lost 6 bases, V lost 5 bases, and 12 bases had no gene match. Germline V CDR1 and CDR2: LNHDA, SQIVND (reference sequence). This CDR3 spans 16 amino acids. The DNA of the CDR3 is TGTGCCAGTAGTTCTTTTAGGGGACAGGGGAGCGATGGCTACACCTTC. This gives the protein CASSSFRGQGSDGYTF.

The sample holds one count of this clone. The chain couples TRBV29-1 to TRBJ2-7, with 10 bases that match TRBD1. Germline CDR1 reads SQVTM; CDR2 reads ANQGSEA. This CDR3 region has 14 residues. Unmatched junction bases numbered 6, after V lost 3 bases and J lost 4 bases. The CDR3 DNA is TGCAGCGTTGAGGGGACAGGGGATCGTTACGAGCAGTACTTC. Its protein product is CSVEGTGDRYEQYF.

This chain links TRBV19 with TRBJ1-2, with D unresolved. CDR3 length: 14 residues. Per the germline V gene, CDR1 is LNHDA and CDR2 is SQIVND (reference sequence). V dropped 6 bases and J dropped 5 bases, with 16 bases sitting between them. In DNA, the CDR3 is TGTGCCAGTAGGCAGTCACAAACACCGTATGGCTACACCTTC. This gives the protein CASRQSQTPYGYTF.

The V call is TRBV19, the J call TRBJ1-5, with a possible D match to TRBD1 (5 bases). This CDR3 is 15 amino acids long. V gave up 1 base and J gave up 4 bases, with 11 bases separating them. Germline V gives CDR1 LNHDA, CDR2 SQIVND (reference sequence). The CDR3 bases are TGTGCCAGTAGTATAGGCGGGACCGCAAATCAGCCCCAGCATTTT. This sequence encodes CASSIGGTANQPQHF.

The CDR3 nucleotides are TGTGCCAGCTCACCAAAGGCTGGCAGCCCGGGGGGGAACACTGAAGCTTTCTTT. It specifies CASSPKAGSPGGNTEAFF. V and J are TRBV18 and TRBJ1-1; D perhaps matches TRBD1 (5 bases). The CDR3 has 18 amino acids. Trimming stripped 2 bases from V and 1 base from J, with 20 bases between. Looked up from germline, CDR1 is KGHSH and CDR2 is LQKENI.

The V call is TRBV27, the J call TRBJ2-1; TRBD2 is a possible D gene (5 bases). The germline gives CDR1 MNHEY, CDR2 SMNVEV (reference sequence). Trimming removed 3 bases from V and 8 bases from J, with 11 bases in between. The CDR3 has 13 amino acids. CDR3 amino acids: CASSFAPGDEQFF. CDR3 nucleotides: TGTGCCAGCAGTTTCGCTCCCGGGGATGAGCAGTTCTTC.